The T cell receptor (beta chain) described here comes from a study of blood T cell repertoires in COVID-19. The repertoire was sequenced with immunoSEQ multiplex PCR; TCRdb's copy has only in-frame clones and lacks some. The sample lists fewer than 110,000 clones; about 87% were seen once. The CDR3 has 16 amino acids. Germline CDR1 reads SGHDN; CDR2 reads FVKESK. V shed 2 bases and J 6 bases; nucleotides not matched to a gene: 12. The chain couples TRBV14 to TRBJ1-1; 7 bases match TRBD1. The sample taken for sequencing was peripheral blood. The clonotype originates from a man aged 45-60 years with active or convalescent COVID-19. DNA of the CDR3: TGTGCCAGCAGCCAATACCTGGGACAGAGTTTTCCTGAAGCTTTCTTT. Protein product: CASSQYLGQSFPEAFF.